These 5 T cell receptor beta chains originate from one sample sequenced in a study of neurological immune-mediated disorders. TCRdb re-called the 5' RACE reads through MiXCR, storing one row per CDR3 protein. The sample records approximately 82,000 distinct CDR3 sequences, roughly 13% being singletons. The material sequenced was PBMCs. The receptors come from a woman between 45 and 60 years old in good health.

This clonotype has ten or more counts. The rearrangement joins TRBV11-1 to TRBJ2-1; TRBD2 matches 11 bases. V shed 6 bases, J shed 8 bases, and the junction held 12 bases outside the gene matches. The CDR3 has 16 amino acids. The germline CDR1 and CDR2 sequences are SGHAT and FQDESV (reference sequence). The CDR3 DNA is TGTGCCAGCAGACGTGACTTGACTAGCGGGGTCGATGAGCAGTTCTTC. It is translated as CASRRDLTSGVDEQFF.

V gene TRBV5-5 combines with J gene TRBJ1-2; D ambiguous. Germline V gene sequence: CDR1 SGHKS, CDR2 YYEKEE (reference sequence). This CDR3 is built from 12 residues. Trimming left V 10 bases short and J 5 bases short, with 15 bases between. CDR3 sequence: CAFSLGLYGYTF. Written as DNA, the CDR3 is TGTGCCTTCAGCTTGGGTCTTTATGGCTACACCTTC.

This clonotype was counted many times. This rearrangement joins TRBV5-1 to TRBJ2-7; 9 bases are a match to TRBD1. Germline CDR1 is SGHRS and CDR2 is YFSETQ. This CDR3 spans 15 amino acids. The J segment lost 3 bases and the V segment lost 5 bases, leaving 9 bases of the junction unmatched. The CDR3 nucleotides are TGCGCCAGCAGACCTCGACAGGGGGGGATCTACGAGCAGTACTTC. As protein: CASRPRQGGIYEQYF.

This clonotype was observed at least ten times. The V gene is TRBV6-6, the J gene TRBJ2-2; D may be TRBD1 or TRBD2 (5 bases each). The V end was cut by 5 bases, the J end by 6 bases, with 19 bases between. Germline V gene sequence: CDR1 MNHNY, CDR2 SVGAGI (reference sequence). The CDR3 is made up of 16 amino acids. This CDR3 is CASSRTGPNSPGELFF. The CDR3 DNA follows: TGTGCCAGCAGTCGAACGGGGCCCAACTCTCCCGGGGAGCTGTTTTTT.

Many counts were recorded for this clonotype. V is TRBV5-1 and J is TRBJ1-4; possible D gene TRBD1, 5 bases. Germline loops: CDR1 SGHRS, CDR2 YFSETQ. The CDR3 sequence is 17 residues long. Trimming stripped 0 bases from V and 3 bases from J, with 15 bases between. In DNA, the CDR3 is TGCGCCAGCAGCTTGGACTCTGTCGGACAAGCTAATGAAAAACTGTTTTTT. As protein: CASSLDSVGQANEKLFF. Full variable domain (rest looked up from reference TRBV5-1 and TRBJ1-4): KAGVTQTPRYLIKTRGQQVTLSCSPISGHRSVSWYQQTPGQGLQFLFEYFSETQRNKGNFPGRFSGRQFSNSRSEMNVSTLELGDSALYLCASSLDSVGQANEKLFFGSGTQLSVL.